Below, one T cell receptor beta chain is given with its context. The table lists this clonotype with many counts. Its antigen specificity is not known. No base quality values were provided; no much bigger clone lies one nucleotide off. This record belongs to a study of T-cell memory formation after mild COVID-19 (dated by TCRdb to the early 2020s). A note on the overall study: TCR sequence clusters from the two donors were largely donor specific. In a couple of donors, T-cell clones that expanded and contracted after mild COVID-19 were tracked by sequencing TCRalpha and TCRbeta repertoires over time. Two young, previously healthy adult volunteers, one female and one male, were included in the cohort.

The CDR3 sequence holds 16 residues, the cysteine and phenylalanine included. The kept DNA is CDR3 alone, 48 bases in frame from the first base. From a lookup of the germline V gene, CDR1 and CDR2 are SQVTM and ANQGSEA. V is pruned by 5 bases and J by 5 bases, leaving 8 bases of the junction without a gene match. PBMCs were isolated by Ficoll-Paque density gradient centrifugation. Findings and caveats that apply to the study as a whole: Contracting CD4+ clones were found mainly in CM and EM memory subsets, while CD8+ clones were enriched in EMRA. From day 15 to 85, contracting clones showed balanced CD4/CD8 phenotypes, whereas a second wave of clones that expanded from day 15 to 37 leaned towards CD4+. Whether the second-wave clones peaking on day 37 were SARS-CoV-2 specific was not confirmed. The detection of some responding clones in pre-infection memory suggests that pre-existing cross-reactive memory T cells joined the SARS-CoV-2 response. The study covered only a couple of mild cases, and larger cohorts including severe cases with pre-infection samples were considered necessary.

Sequencer: Illumina NovaSeq 6000. cDNA libraries for TCRalpha and TCRbeta were prepared by 5'RACE using constant-segment primers, with sample barcodes and unique molecular identifiers added. Trizol reagent was used to extract RNA from every sample. The libraries were amplified in two PCR steps, and the second step added a second sample barcode and Illumina TruSeq adapters. Sequencing of libraries was performed on an Illumina NovaSeq with 2 x 150 bp paired-end reads. The authors' analysis ran thus. Demultiplexing of reads and collapsing into UMI-guided consensus sequences were performed with migec v1.2.7. With mixcr v2.1.11, UMI consensuses were aligned to TRA and TRB V and J templates and assembled into clonotypes. A clonotype was counted as expanded or contracted only when both edgeR and NoisET called the clonotype significant, with the noise models trained on biological replicates. For edgeR calls, the cutoffs were a false discovery rate-adjusted p below 0.01 and a log2 fold-change threshold of 1. As an exploratory analysis of dynamics, PCA with hierarchical clustering was applied to max-normalized trajectories of the 1000 most abundant clonotypes. Separately sequenced CD4+ and CD8+ repertoires were used to assign the CD4 or CD8 phenotype of responding clones. Starting from the raw public reads, TCRdb applied fastp trimming at Q25, assembled clones with MiXCR and retained in-frame beta chains. For every CDR3 protein sequence, its rows merge into one entry that carries the most common genes and DNA. These V and J calls are TCRdb output, not the study's own analysis. This sample comprises about 350,000 distinct CDR3 sequences, roughly 15% of them detected only once. The ten biggest clones cover 22% of the sample.

The sample comprised PBMCs or a T cell subset sorted from them (not recorded which). The sequence was obtained from a man aged 18 to 29 who had mild COVID-19 (a few samples of this study predate the infection). The sample titles of this study are shuffled in the database, so cell type and time point are left out; the donor was told from shared clones. The V and J segments used are TRBV29-1 and TRBJ2-1; TRBD2 aligns with 14 central bases. The CDR3 loop reads CSVFRTSGGSHNEQFF. The DNA is TGCAGCGTTTTTCGGACTAGCGGGGGGTCCCACAATGAGCAGTTCTTC.